This passage covers 2 T cell receptor beta chains from one sample sequenced in a study of cytomegalovirus exposure and HLA in healthy donors. Both 60 Vbeta primers and 13 Jbeta primers went into the PCR. Sequenced by immunoSEQ multiplex PCR; TCRdb stores in-frame clones only, minus some. The data show about 120,000 clones, 70% to 80% seen once. The sequenced sample was PBMCs. These receptors were obtained from a woman in her late teens or twenties in good health and CMV-seronegative.

This clone was found a few times. The rearrangement uses TRBV30 and TRBJ1-1; tentatively, D is TRBD1 (6 bases). Germline V gene lookup returns CDR1 GTSNPN and CDR2 SVGIG (reference sequence). Trimming removed 3 bases from V and 0 bases from J, with 11 bases in between. The CDR3 covers 14 residues. The CDR3 region is CAWRSQGMNTEAFF. The CDR3, as DNA: TGTGCCTGGAGATCGCAGGGGATGAACACTGAAGCTTTCTTT.

This clone showed up just once. This chain links TRBV5-1 with TRBJ2-7, with 8 bases identical to TRBD1. Trimming cost V 2 bases and J 7 bases; bases outside gene matches: 8. Germline values: CDR1 SGHRS, CDR2 YFSETQ. The CDR3 has 14 residues. The CDR3 loop is CASSLGQGLGEQYF. CDR3 in DNA: TGCGCCAGCAGCTTAGGACAGGGTTTAGGTGAGCAGTACTTC.